Here is one T cell receptor beta chain with its context. The data were taken from a study of shared clonotypes between healthy human individuals. Sequencing used immunoSEQ multiplex PCR; TCRdb keeps in-frame clones, though not all of them. The top ten clones hold around 0.38% of a sample with 2,500,000 or so clones, 85% to 95% of them seen once. Losses at the gene ends were 0 bases for V and 8 bases for J; bases not matched to a gene: 15. Germline V gives CDR1 SGHAT, CDR2 FQNNGV. The CDR3 extends over 17 amino acids. The sequencing input was naive CD4+ T cells from PBMCs. As for subset: CD45RA+ positively selected. The receptor was derived from a young man in good health. Some clones in this sample may be carry-over from other donors' samples. J is TRBJ1-2 and V is TRBV11-2, with 7 bases lining up with TRBD1. CDR3 residues: CASSLDLKRQGVLGYTF. In nucleotides, the CDR3 is TGTGCCAGCAGCTTAGATCTAAAGCGGCAGGGGGTGTTGGGCTACACCTTC.